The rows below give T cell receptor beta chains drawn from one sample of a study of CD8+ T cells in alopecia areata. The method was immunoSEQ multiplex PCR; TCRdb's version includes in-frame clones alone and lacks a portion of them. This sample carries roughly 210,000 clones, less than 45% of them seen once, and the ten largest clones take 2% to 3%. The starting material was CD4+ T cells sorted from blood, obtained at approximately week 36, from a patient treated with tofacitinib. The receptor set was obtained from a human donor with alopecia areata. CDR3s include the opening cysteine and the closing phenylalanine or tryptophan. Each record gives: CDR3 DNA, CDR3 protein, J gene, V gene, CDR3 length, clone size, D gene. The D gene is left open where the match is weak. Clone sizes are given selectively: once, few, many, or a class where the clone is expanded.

TGTGCCAGCAGTGAAGCGGGCAGGAGAGCTTTCTTT | CASSEAGRRAFF | TRBJ1-1 | TRBV2 | 12 | NA | NA
TGTGCCAGCAGTTCGATCGAGTCGCGCACAGATACGCAGTATTTT | CASSSIESRTDTQYF | TRBJ2-3 | TRBV6-5 | 15 | NA | NA
TGCGCCAGCGGAAGACTAGCGGGACAGCAAGAGACCCAGTACTTC | CASGRLAGQQETQYF | TRBJ2-5 | TRBV5-1 | 15 | NA | TRBD2
TGTGCCTGGAGTGTTGGCACAGATACGCAGTATTTT | CAWSVGTDTQYF | TRBJ2-3 | TRBV30 | 12 | NA | NA
TGTGCCAGCAGCTTAGCAGGGCGGACAGGGGGGACCAAAAACATTCAGTACTTC | CASSLAGRTGGTKNIQYF | TRBJ2-4 | TRBV11-1 | 18 | NA | TRBD1
TGTGCCAGCAGCACGGGACTAGCGAGCACAGATACGCAGTATTTT | CASSTGLASTDTQYF | TRBJ2-3 | TRBV7-9 | 15 | NA | TRBD2
TGCGCCAGCAGCCAAGGGCCGCCGAGACTTTTGCCCCAGCATTTT | CASSQGPPRLLPQHF | TRBJ1-5 | TRBV4-1 | 15 | NA | NA
TGTGCCTGGAGTCCCCGAACCCCCGGGACAGGGAGGGGCGAGCAGTACTTC | CAWSPRTPGTGRGEQYF | TRBJ2-7 | TRBV30 | 17 | NA | TRBD1
TGTGCCAGCAGTGACCTCTATTCGACCACTAATGAAAAACTGTTTTTT | CASSDLYSTTNEKLFF | TRBJ1-4 | TRBV25-1 | 16 | few | NA
TGTGTGGCAGGAACCTACGAGCAGTACTTC | CVAGTYEQYF | TRBJ2-7 | TRBV30 | 10 | NA | NA
TGTGCCAGCAGCTTAAGACTAGCGGGAGCTGTCAACTCGGGGGAGCAGTACTTC | CASSLRLAGAVNSGEQYF | TRBJ2-7 | TRBV7-2 | 18 | few | TRBD2
TGTGCCAGCAGCTTAGCGTCAGGGAGATCCTACGAGCAGTACTTC | CASSLASGRSYEQYF | TRBJ2-7 | TRBV11-2 | 15 | many | NA
TGTGCCACGGCCCGGGGGGCACATGGCTACACCTTC | CATARGAHGYTF | TRBJ1-2 | TRBV10-3 | 12 | few | NA
TGTGCCTGGAGTCTGACAGGGGCCAACTACGAGCAGTACTTC | CAWSLTGANYEQYF | TRBJ2-7 | TRBV30 | 14 | few | TRBD1
TGCAGCGTTGAGGCCATCCGGAACACCGGGGAGCTGTTTTTT | CSVEAIRNTGELFF | TRBJ2-2 | TRBV29-1 | 14 | NA | NA
TGTGCCAGCAGCTTGGCCGGAGAGACCCAGTACTTC | CASSLAGETQYF | TRBJ2-5 | TRBV5-4 | 12 | NA | NA
TGTGCCAGCAGTGTCAACATGGCCAGCATTCAGTACTTC | CASSVNMASIQYF | TRBJ2-4 | TRBV6-5 | 13 | NA | NA
TGCAGTGCCCACCCCTACGAGCAGTACTTC | CSAHPYEQYF | TRBJ2-7 | TRBV20-1 | 10 | NA | NA
TGCGCCAGCATGGCGGGACTCCAGAAGGCGGGGGCCAACGTCCTGACTTTC | CASMAGLQKAGANVLTF | TRBJ2-6 | TRBV23-1 | 17 | few | NA
TGCGGATCCTACTCGCGGGGTGATGAAAAACTGTTTTTT | CGSYSRGDEKLFF | TRBJ1-4 | TRBV29-1 | 13 | NA | NA
TGCGCCAGCAGCCAGGGAGGGCCATATCAGAATGAGCAGTTCTTC | CASSQGGPYQNEQFF | TRBJ2-1 | TRBV4-1 | 15 | NA | TRBD2
TGTGCCAGCAGCGTACTGGGTACTGGGGCCAACGTCCTGACTTTC | CASSVLGTGANVLTF | TRBJ2-6 | TRBV9 | 15 | few | NA
TGTGCCACCAGCAGTCAAACCCGACGCATCCAAGAGACCCAGTACTTC | CATSSQTRRIQETQYF | TRBJ2-5 | TRBV15 | 16 | NA | NA
TGTGCCAGCAGCTTGTCGGGGGTAAGGGAGACCCAGTACTTC | CASSLSGVRETQYF | TRBJ2-5 | TRBV5-4 | 14 | NA | NA
TGTGCCAGCAGCGGAGTAGAGAGCGGGACCATCAATGAGCAGTTCTTC | CASSGVESGTINEQFF | TRBJ2-1 | TRBV9 | 16 | NA | TRBD2
TGCGCCAGCAGCTTAAACAGGGGTCAGTACGAGCAGTACTTC | CASSLNRGQYEQYF | TRBJ2-7 | TRBV5-1 | 14 | once | TRBD1
TGCAGCTTCTCGCAGGGGGACACTGAAGCTTTCTTT | CSFSQGDTEAFF | TRBJ1-1 | TRBV29-1 | 12 | NA | TRBD1
TGTGCCTGGAGAGGCGTCGGCCTCGGAGAGACCCAGTACTTC | CAWRGVGLGETQYF | TRBJ2-5 | TRBV30 | 14 | NA | NA
TGCGCCAGCAGCGAGGGCCGCGACATAGGGTATGAAAAACTGTTTTTT | CASSEGRDIGYEKLFF | TRBJ1-4 | TRBV5-1 | 16 | NA | NA
TGCAGCGTGAGACTAGATTTCTACAATGAGCAGTTCTTC | CSVRLDFYNEQFF | TRBJ2-1 | TRBV29-1 | 13 | once | NA
TGCGCCAGCAGCTTGGGTGGGGACGCGGGGCTCTACGAGCAGTACTTC | CASSLGGDAGLYEQYF | TRBJ2-7 | TRBV5-1 | 16 | NA | NA
TGCAGCGTGGCCGCTGGAAACACCATATATTTT | CSVAAGNTIYF | TRBJ1-3 | TRBV29-1 | 11 | NA | NA
TGTGCCAGCAGCGCGGGACAAGGAAAGACCCAGTACTTC | CASSAGQGKTQYF | TRBJ2-5 | TRBV25-1 | 13 | NA | NA
TGTGCCAGCAGCTCCGGGACTAAGTCGGATGGCTACACCTTC | CASSSGTKSDGYTF | TRBJ1-2 | TRBV9 | 14 | NA | NA
TGTGCCAGCAGCAATACCGGGACTAGCGGGCCTCCAAGAAGGACCCAGTACTTC | CASSNTGTSGPPRRTQYF | TRBJ2-5 | TRBV7-6 | 18 | NA | TRBD2
TGTGCCAGCTCACCGACCCCCCAAGGGAGGGGGTCTGGGGCCAACGTCCTGACTTTC | CASSPTPQGRGSGANVLTF | TRBJ2-6 | TRBV18 | 19 | few | NA
TGTGCCAGCAGCTTGGCGGGAACTCAAGAGACCCAGTACTTC | CASSLAGTQETQYF | TRBJ2-5 | TRBV7-8 | 14 | NA | NA
TGTGCCAGCAGCTTGGGGGCAAGGGGCCCTGGCTACACCTTC | CASSLGARGPGYTF | TRBJ1-2 | TRBV5-5 | 14 | few | NA
TGCAGTGCTGGTCACAGAAACATTCAGTACTTC | CSAGHRNIQYF | TRBJ2-4 | TRBV20-1 | 11 | NA | NA
TGTGCCAGCGCGGGGGGGCGGCTAGAGACCCAGTACTTC | CASAGGRLETQYF | TRBJ2-5 | TRBV6-6 | 13 | NA | TRBD2
TGCAGCGTCCTCCGGGACAGCGGTCGGACTAGCGGGAGCTACGAGCAGTACTTC | CSVLRDSGRTSGSYEQYF | TRBJ2-7 | TRBV29-1 | 18 | NA | TRBD2
TGCAGTGCTGGGGTAACCCAGTACTTC | CSAGVTQYF | TRBJ2-5 | TRBV20-1 | 9 | many | NA
TGTGCCAGCTCAACGGCGGGGCCTCCCTACGAGCAGTACTTC | CASSTAGPPYEQYF | TRBJ2-7 | TRBV18 | 14 | NA | NA
TGTGCCAGCAACCCGGGACAGGGGTCTGGCTACACCTTC | CASNPGQGSGYTF | TRBJ1-2 | TRBV28 | 13 | NA | TRBD1
TGTGCCAGCAGCGAACAGGCGAAAACGACGGAGACCCAGTACTTC | CASSEQAKTTETQYF | TRBJ2-5 | TRBV11-1 | 15 | NA | NA
TGCGCCAGCAGTTTTCACATGGAGACCGGGGAGCTGTTTTTT | CASSFHMETGELFF | TRBJ2-2 | TRBV5-1 | 14 | many | NA
TGTGCCAGCAGTTTACGGGAAAACTATGGCTACACCTTC | CASSLRENYGYTF | TRBJ1-2 | TRBV27 | 13 | NA | NA
TGTGCCACCAGCAGAGGGGGACTAGCGGAAGATACGCAGTATTTT | CATSRGGLAEDTQYF | TRBJ2-3 | TRBV15 | 15 | NA | TRBD2
TGCGCCAGCAGCTACGCGGGACAGGTAGGATACGAGCAGTACTTC | CASSYAGQVGYEQYF | TRBJ2-7 | TRBV5-1 | 15 | NA | TRBD1
TGCAGCGCTACCCCGGGACTATCCGACTACAATGAGCAGTTCTTC | CSATPGLSDYNEQFF | TRBJ2-1 | TRBV29-1 | 15 | few | TRBD2
TGCGCCAGCAGCCACGGACTATTTCGGGAGGATACGCAGTATTTT | CASSHGLFREDTQYF | TRBJ2-3 | TRBV4-3 | 15 | few | NA
TGTGCCTGGAGCACCTCAGGCTTTAGCAATCAGCCCCAGCATTTT | CAWSTSGFSNQPQHF | TRBJ1-5 | TRBV30 | 15 | NA | NA
TGTGCCAGCATTCCCCGGGGGAAGGAGTACGAGCAGTACTTC | CASIPRGKEYEQYF | TRBJ2-7 | TRBV2 | 14 | NA | NA
TGTGCCAGCAGCCCTGGCACAGATACGCAGTATTTT | CASSPGTDTQYF | TRBJ2-3 | TRBV7-2 | 12 | NA | NA
TGTGCCATCAGTGAATGGGGGGCGAGGGAGCAGTTCTTC | CAISEWGAREQFF | TRBJ2-1 | TRBV10-3 | 13 | NA | NA
TGCAGCGTTGAGGCTAGCAATTTGAAAAACATTCAGTACTTC | CSVEASNLKNIQYF | TRBJ2-4 | TRBV29-1 | 14 | NA | NA
TGTGCCAGCAAAGATAGGTTTCAGGGCTACACCTTC | CASKDRFQGYTF | TRBJ1-2 | TRBV28 | 12 | few | NA
TGTGCCAGCCCCACGGGGTTTAGCCAAGAGACCCAGTACTTC | CASPTGFSQETQYF | TRBJ2-5 | TRBV7-2 | 14 | NA | NA
TGTGCCTGCCGCGGCACTTCAGCTAACTATGGCTACACCTTC | CACRGTSANYGYTF | TRBJ1-2 | TRBV30 | 14 | NA | NA
TGTGCCAGCAGCTTCGGGACTAGCGGCGAGCAGTTCTTC | CASSFGTSGEQFF | TRBJ2-1 | TRBV7-9 | 13 | once | TRBD2